This T cell receptor (beta chain) was profiled in a study of cytomegalovirus exposure and HLA in healthy donors. Study outcomes and limitations: The later analysis indicated that the majority of CMV-associated TCR beta chains appeared HLA-restricted. Reports credit the classifier with highly specific, highly sensitive diagnosis of cytomegalovirus status. Near-uniform donor sequencing depth was presumed by presence/absence analyses. Judged likely to be a sequencing artifact was a cluster of highly shared sequence variants.

Primers for the PCR totalled 60 Vbeta and 13 Jbeta. Clones were read by immunoSEQ multiplex PCR, and TCRdb kept only the in-frame ones, dropping some. The sample lists about 140,000 clones, about 75% occurring once. The V and J ends lost 2 bases and 4 bases respectively, with 15 bases between them. CDR3 length equals 16 residues. Per the germline V gene, CDR1 is MDHEN and CDR2 is SYDVKM. Concerning this clone itself: Its specificity is not known.

Sequenced input: PBMCs. The rearrangement links TRBV28 to TRBJ1-5, with a weak D call TRBD1 (5 bases). This TCR came from a middle-aged man in good health and CMV-seronegative. CDR3 DNA: TGTGCCAGCAGTTTAAGTCCCGGCAGGGTTAATCAGCCCCAGCATTTT. This codes for CASSLSPGRVNQPQHF.